Listed here are 20 T cell receptor beta chains from one sample, sequenced in a study of T cells in Graves' hyperthyroidism and ophthalmopathy. TCR beta CDR3 sequences were amplified from RNA transcripts. First-round RT-PCR targeting the TCR CDR3 was performed with the HTBI primer set. TCRdb re-derived calls from the multiplex PCR reads in MiXCR, one entry per CDR3 protein. Altogether about 510,000 distinct CDR3 sequences are present, over 45% being singletons, with the ten largest covering about 45%. Sequenced material: peripheral blood or thyroid tissue (not recorded which). These receptors were taken from an adult woman with Graves' disease, either hyperthyroidism or ophthalmopathy (not recorded which).

The V call is TRBV10-3, the J call TRBJ1-5; D not resolved. The germline CDR1 and CDR2 sequences are ENHRY and SYGVKD. V gave up 4 bases and J gave up 8 bases, with 12 bases separating them. This CDR3 comprises 13 residues. For the CDR3, the DNA is TGTGCCATCAGTGGCCCCCACGCAGAGCCCCAGCATTTT. Its protein product is CAISGPHAEPQHF.

The chain combines TRBV15 with TRBJ1-5; tentative D call: TRBD1 (5 bases). Germline CDR1 and CDR2: LNHNV and YYDKDF (reference sequence). The V end was cut by 9 bases, the J end by 6 bases, with 15 bases between. The CDR3 is 13 residues long. CDR3 DNA sequence: TGTGCCACTTCTGCGGGAGGGGTTCAGCCCCAGCATTTT. Its translation: CATSAGGVQPQHF.

This clonotype has at least ten counts. The V gene is TRBV7-2, the J gene TRBJ2-7; possible D gene TRBD2, 6 bases. Trimming cost V 0 bases and J 1 base, with 7 bases left between them. Germline CDR1 is SGHTA and CDR2 is FQGNSA. The CDR3 extends over 14 amino acids. The CDR3 DNA sequence: TGTGCCAGCAGCTTAGCGCGGGGATCCTACGAGCAGTACTTC. Translating it yields CASSLARGSYEQYF.

Ten or more counts support this clonotype. DNA of the CDR3: TGTGCCAGCAGTTGGGGGATAGATCAGCCCCAGCATTTT. It encodes CASSWGIDQPQHF. V usage is TRBV25-1 and J usage is TRBJ1-5; D possibly corresponds to TRBD1 (5 bases). The CDR3 covers 13 residues. V was pared by 5 bases and J by 5 bases, with 10 bases between. Looked up from germline, CDR1 is MGHDK and CDR2 is SYGVNS.

The chain links TRBV29-1 to TRBJ2-6, with D maybe TRBD2 (5 bases). CDR1 is SQVTM, CDR2 ANQGSEA, per germline. The CDR3 length is 16 residues. V lost 5 bases, J lost 0 bases, and 14 bases lay in between. CDR3 residues: CSVWGVPSSGANVLTF. In nucleotides, the CDR3 is TGCAGCGTTTGGGGAGTTCCTAGCTCTGGGGCCAACGTCCTGACTTTC. Together with reference TRBV29-1 and TRBJ2-6, the CDR3 gives the full variable domain: SAVISQKPSRDICQRGTSLTIQCQVDSQVTMMFWYRQQPGQSLTLIATANQGSEATYESGFVIDKFPISRPNLTFSTLTVSNMSPEDSSIYLCSVWGVPSSGANVLTFGAGSRLTVL.

With regard to this clonotype: The CDR3 ends on some other residue instead of the conserved phenylalanine or tryptophan, so this is likely a read error. It is unclear where the CDR3 begins or ends on the DNA, so no DNA is shown, and the CDR3 is as TCRdb lists it. V usage is TRBV20-1 and J usage is TRBJ1-2; TRBD1, the D gene given by the table, was not confirmed from the DNA. The CDR3 is 15 amino acids in total, end residues counted. The V gene's germline CDR1 is DFQATT and CDR2 SNEGSKA (reference sequence). This chain's CDR3 is CSARTTGAPAMATQS.

This clonotype has ten or more counts. The V and J genes are TRBV12-3 or TRBV12-4 and TRBJ1-5; TRBD1 matches at 9 bases. Unmatched junction bases numbered 4, after V lost 6 bases and J lost 4 bases. The CDR3 spans 14 residues. CDR3 in amino acids: CASSQGTGNQPQHF. The CDR3 DNA is TGTGCCAGCAGCCAAGGGACAGGGAATCAGCCCCAGCATTTT.

The chain employs TRBV11-2 and TRBJ2-7, with D perhaps given as TRBD1 or TRBD2 (5 bases each). CDR3 size: 15 residues. The V and J ends lost 4 bases and 3 bases respectively, with 16 bases between them. Germline CDR1 is SGHAT and CDR2 is FQNNGV. The CDR3: CASSSLRGSYYEQYF. CDR3 DNA sequence: TGTGCCAGCAGCTCCCTGAGGGGAAGCTACTACGAGCAGTACTTC.

In regard to this clonotype: A junction boundary mismatches the germline segment, possibly from a read error. The chain carries TRBV7-7 and TRBJ2-5, with TRBD2 matching 10 bases. Germline CDR1 SSHAT, CDR2 FNYEAQ (reference sequence). The CDR3 runs to 15 residues. This chain's CDR3 is CASSWSGRAGETQYF. The DNA for the CDR3 is TGTGCTAGCAGCTGGAGCGGGAGGGCCGGTGAGACCCAGTACTTC.

This clonotype was detected a few times. The chain has TRBV28 and TRBJ1-6; D is unresolved. CDR1 is MDHEN, CDR2 SYDVKM, per germline. This CDR3 contains 14 residues. Trimming left V 1 base short and J 6 bases short, with 7 bases between. CDR3 coding DNA: TGTGCCAGCAGTTTATTATCCGTTAATTCACCCCTCCACTTT. It encodes CASSLLSVNSPLHF.

This clonotype was seen only a few times. The rearrangement uses TRBV29-1 and TRBJ1-1; the D gene is possibly TRBD1 (6 bases). The CDR3 consists of 13 residues. The germline V gene has CDR1 SQVTM and CDR2 ANQGSEA. The germline V and J ends were trimmed by 6 bases and 5 bases, with 16 bases remaining between them. CDR3 region: CSVLRGGGTEAFF. For the CDR3, the DNA is TGCAGCGTCCTAAGGGGGGGAGGGACTGAAGCTTTCTTT.

The chain carries TRBV11-3 and TRBJ1-5; D gene unclear. Germline V gene sequence: CDR1 SGHNT, CDR2 YENEEA. CDR3 size: 14 residues. With 5 bases removed from V and 11 bases from J, the gap between germline ends came to 19 bases. DNA for the CDR3: TGTGCCAGCAGCGGGCGCCTAGCAGTCGGGACCCAGCATTTT. It is translated as CASSGRLAVGTQHF.

The rearrangement uses TRBV20-1 and TRBJ1-5; possible D gene TRBD1, 6 bases. The CDR3 is 17 amino acids. V lost 5 bases, J lost 0 bases, and 20 bases lay in between. Germline assignment: CDR1 DFQATT and CDR2 SNEGSKA (reference sequence). CDR3 in DNA: TGCAGTGCTGGATCAGGAGGGGGGTCTTATAGCAATCAGCCCCAGCATTTT. This sequence encodes CSAGSGGGSYSNQPQHF.

V gene TRBV19 combines with J gene TRBJ1-1; TRBD1 is a possible D gene (5 bases). V was pared by 5 bases and J by 8 bases, with 18 bases between. Germline loops: CDR1 LNHDA, CDR2 SQIVND (reference sequence). The CDR3 contains 14 residues. The CDR3 nucleotides are TGTGCCAGTAGTGGCCCCCCAGGGCGAAGGGAAGCTTTCTTT. It yields the protein CASSGPPGRREAFF.

This sequence joins TRBV10-3 and TRBJ2-5; 8 nucleotides agree with TRBD2. The CDR3 is 15 residues long. Losses at the gene ends were 6 bases for V and 2 bases for J; bases not matched to a gene: 8. Germline V gene sequence: CDR1 ENHRY, CDR2 SYGVKD. CDR3 loop: CAIRGGLAAQETQYF. The DNA of the CDR3 is TGTGCCATCAGGGGAGGACTAGCAGCTCAAGAGACCCAGTACTTC.

Of note for this clonotype: The junction shows a germline mismatch at one end, possibly a read error. V gene TRBV5-1 combines with J gene TRBJ1-1, with a possible D match to TRBD1 (6 bases). Germline V lookup: CDR1 SGHRS, CDR2 YFSETQ. The CDR3 contains 14 residues. CDR3 in amino acids: CASSSFGTNTEAFF. The CDR3, as DNA: TGTGCCAGCAGCTCGTTCGGGACAAACACTGAAGCTTTCTTT.

Ten or more counts support this clonotype. This chain joins TRBV25-1 and TRBJ2-7, with 7 bases matching TRBD2. Germline V gene data show CDR1 as MGHDK and CDR2 as SYGVNS. V lost 6 bases, J lost 6 bases, and 14 bases stayed unmatched. CDR3 length: 15 amino acids. The CDR3, as DNA: TGTGCCAGCAGGAACGTTGGAGGGAGGGCCGTCGAGCAGTACTTC. Translated, it gives CASRNVGGRAVEQYF.

The V and J genes are TRBV7-2 and TRBJ1-5, with no clear D. The germline V and J ends were trimmed by 5 bases and 1 base, with 12 bases remaining between them. The CDR3 has 15 residues. CDR1 and CDR2 from the germline V gene are SGHTA and FQGNSA. CDR3 sequence (DNA): TGTGCCAGCAGCCCGATCGGAGGGAGCAATCAGCCCCAGCATTTT. Encoded protein: CASSPIGGSNQPQHF.

The count of this clonotype is one. CDR3 in DNA: TGTGCCAGCAGTATAGCAGCGCGCACTGAAGCTTTCTTT. Its translation: CASSIAARTEAFF. V is TRBV7-6 and J is TRBJ1-1; no clear D. This CDR3 spans 13 amino acids. CDR1 is SGHVS and CDR2 is FNYEAQ in the germline V gene. V was pared by 6 bases and J by 4 bases, with 12 bases between.

This sequence joins TRBV19 and TRBJ1-2, with 7 bases identical to TRBD1. Germline CDR1 reads LNHDA; CDR2 reads SQIVND (reference sequence). V was pared by 3 bases and J by 2 bases, with 3 bases of the junction left unmatched. This CDR3 is built from 14 residues. CDR3 protein: CASSIPQGNYGYTF. CDR3 nucleotide sequence: TGTGCCAGTAGTATTCCACAGGGGAACTATGGCTACACCTTC. Looking up the rest from reference TRBV19 and TRBJ1-2 gives the full variable domain: DGGITQSPKYLFRKEGQNVTLSCEQNLNHDAMYWYRQDPGQGLRLIYYSQIVNDFQKGDIAEGYSVSREKKESFPLTVTSAQKNPTAFYLCASSIPQGNYGYTFGSGTRLTVV.